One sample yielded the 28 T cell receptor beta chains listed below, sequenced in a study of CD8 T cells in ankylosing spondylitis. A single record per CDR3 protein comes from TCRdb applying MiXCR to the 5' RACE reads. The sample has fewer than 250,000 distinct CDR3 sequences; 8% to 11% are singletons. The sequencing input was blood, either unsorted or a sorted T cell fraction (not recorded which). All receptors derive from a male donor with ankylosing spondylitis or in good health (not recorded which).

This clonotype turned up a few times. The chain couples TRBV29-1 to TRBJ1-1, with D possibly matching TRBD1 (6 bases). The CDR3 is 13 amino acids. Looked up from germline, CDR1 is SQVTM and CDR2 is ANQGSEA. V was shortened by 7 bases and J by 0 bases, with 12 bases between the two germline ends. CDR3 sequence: CSGTRGLNTEAFF. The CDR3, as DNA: TGCAGCGGAACCAGGGGACTGAACACTGAAGCTTTCTTT. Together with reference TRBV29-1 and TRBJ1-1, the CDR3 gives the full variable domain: SAVISQKPSRDICQRGTSLTIQCQVDSQVTMMFWYRQQPGQSLTLIATANQGSEATYESGFVIDKFPISRPNLTFSTLTVSNMSPEDSSIYLCSGTRGLNTEAFFGQGTRLTVV.

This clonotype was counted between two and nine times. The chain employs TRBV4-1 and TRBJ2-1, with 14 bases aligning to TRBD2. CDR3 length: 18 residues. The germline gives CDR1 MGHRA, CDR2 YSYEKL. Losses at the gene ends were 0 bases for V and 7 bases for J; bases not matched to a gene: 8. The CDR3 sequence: CASSQEGTSGGGRNEQFF. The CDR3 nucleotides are TGCGCCAGCAGCCAAGAGGGGACTAGCGGGGGTGGGAGGAATGAGCAGTTCTTC.

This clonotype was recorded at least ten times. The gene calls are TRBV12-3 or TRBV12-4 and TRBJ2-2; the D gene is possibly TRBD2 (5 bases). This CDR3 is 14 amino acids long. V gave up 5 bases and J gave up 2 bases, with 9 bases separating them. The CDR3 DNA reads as TGTGCCAGCAGTCGGACGGGAAACACCGGGGAGCTGTTTTTT. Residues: CASSRTGNTGELFF.

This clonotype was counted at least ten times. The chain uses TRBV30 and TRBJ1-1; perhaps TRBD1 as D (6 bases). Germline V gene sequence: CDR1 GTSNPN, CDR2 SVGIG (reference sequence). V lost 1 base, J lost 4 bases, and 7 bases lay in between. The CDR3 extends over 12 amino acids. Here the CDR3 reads CAWSDRATEAFF. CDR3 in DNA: TGTGCCTGGAGTGACAGGGCCACTGAAGCTTTCTTT. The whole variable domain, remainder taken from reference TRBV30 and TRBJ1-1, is SQTIHQWPATLVQPVGSPLSLECTVEGTSNPNLYWYRQAAGRGLQLLFYSVGIGQISSEVPQNLSASRPQDRQFILSSKKLLLSDSGFYLCAWSDRATEAFFGQGTRLTVV.

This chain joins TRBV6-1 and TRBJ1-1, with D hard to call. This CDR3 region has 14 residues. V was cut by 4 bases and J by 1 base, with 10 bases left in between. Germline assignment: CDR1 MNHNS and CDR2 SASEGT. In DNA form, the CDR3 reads TGTGCCAGCAGTGTCCCGGAGAGGAACACTGAAGCTTTCTTT. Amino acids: CASSVPERNTEAFF.

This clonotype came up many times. CDR3 loop: CSARSPSGNIQYF. CDR3 bases: TGCAGTGCTAGGTCACCCTCCGGAAACATTCAGTACTTC. V and J are TRBV20-1 and TRBJ2-4; D is ambiguous. Germline values: CDR1 DFQATT, CDR2 SNEGSKA (reference sequence). The ends were cut back, 3 bases at V and 6 bases at J, with 12 bases in the middle. The CDR3 has 13 amino acids.

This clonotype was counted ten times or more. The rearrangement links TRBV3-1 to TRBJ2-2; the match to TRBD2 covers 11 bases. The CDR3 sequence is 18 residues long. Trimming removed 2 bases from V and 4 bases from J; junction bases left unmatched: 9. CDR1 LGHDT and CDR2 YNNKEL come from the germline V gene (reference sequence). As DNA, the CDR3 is TGTGCCAGCAGCCAATCCCTAGCGGGGGGCTCGTTCACCGGGGAGCTGTTTTTT. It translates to CASSQSLAGGSFTGELFF.

In DNA form, the CDR3 reads TGTGCCAGCAGCCAAGGGACAGAGAGATACGAGCAGTACTTC. Its translation is CASSQGTERYEQYF. This chain joins TRBV4-2 and TRBJ2-7; D possibly corresponds to TRBD1 (6 bases). The V end lost 1 base, the J end lost 4 bases, and 11 bases lay between the germline ends. The CDR3 runs to 14 residues. Germline V gene lookup returns CDR1 LGHNA and CDR2 YNFKEQ.

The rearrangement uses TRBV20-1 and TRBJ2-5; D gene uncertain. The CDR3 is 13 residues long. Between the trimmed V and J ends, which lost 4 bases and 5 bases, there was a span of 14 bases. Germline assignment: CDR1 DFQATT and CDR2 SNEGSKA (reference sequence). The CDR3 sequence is CSATRTSRETQYF. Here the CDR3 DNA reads TGCAGTGCTACGAGGACCTCGCGGGAGACCCAGTACTTC.

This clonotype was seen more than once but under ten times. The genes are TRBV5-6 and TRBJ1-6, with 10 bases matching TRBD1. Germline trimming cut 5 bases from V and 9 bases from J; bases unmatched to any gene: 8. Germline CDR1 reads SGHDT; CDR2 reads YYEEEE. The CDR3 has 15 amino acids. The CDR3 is CASRQTGTGASPLHF. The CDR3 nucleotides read TGTGCCAGCAGACAGACCGGGACAGGGGCTTCACCCCTCCACTTT.

The CDR3: CASSSTLGASGNTGELFF. The CDR3 DNA is TGTGCCAGCAGTTCCACGCTGGGTGCTAGCGGAAACACCGGGGAGCTGTTTTTT. The chain couples TRBV28 to TRBJ2-2, with 7 bases aligning to TRBD2. V lost 4 bases to trimming and J lost 2 bases; unmatched junction nucleotides: 13. Looked up from germline, CDR1 is MDHEN and CDR2 is SYDVKM. There are 18 residues in the CDR3.

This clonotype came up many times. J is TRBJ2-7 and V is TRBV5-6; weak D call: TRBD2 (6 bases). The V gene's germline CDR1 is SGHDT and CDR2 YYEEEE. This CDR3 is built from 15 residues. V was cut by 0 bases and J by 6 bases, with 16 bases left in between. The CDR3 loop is CASSLEIGKGLEQYF. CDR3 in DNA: TGTGCCAGCAGCTTGGAAATAGGGAAGGGACTCGAGCAGTACTTC.

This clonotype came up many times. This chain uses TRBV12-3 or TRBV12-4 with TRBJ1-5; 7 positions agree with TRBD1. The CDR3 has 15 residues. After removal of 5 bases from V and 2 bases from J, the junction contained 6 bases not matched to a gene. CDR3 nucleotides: TGTGCCAGCAGTCCCCAGGGGGGTCGCAATCAGCCCCAGCATTTT. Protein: CASSPQGGRNQPQHF.

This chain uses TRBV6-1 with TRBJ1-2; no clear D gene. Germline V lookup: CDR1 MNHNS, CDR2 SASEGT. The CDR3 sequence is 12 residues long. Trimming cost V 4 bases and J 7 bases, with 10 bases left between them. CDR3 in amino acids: CASSAWSSGYTF. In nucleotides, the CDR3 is TGTGCCAGCAGTGCCTGGTCTAGTGGCTACACCTTC.

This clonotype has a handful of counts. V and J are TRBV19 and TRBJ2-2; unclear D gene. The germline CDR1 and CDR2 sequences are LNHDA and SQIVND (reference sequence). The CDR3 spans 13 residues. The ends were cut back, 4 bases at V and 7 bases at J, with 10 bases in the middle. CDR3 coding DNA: TGTGCCAGTAGTAGTTCGCCTTTCGGGGAGCTGTTTTTT. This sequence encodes CASSSSPFGELFF. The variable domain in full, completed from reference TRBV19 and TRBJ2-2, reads DGGITQSPKYLFRKEGQNVTLSCEQNLNHDAMYWYRQDPGQGLRLIYYSQIVNDFQKGDIAEGYSVSREKKESFPLTVTSAQKNPTAFYLCASSSSPFGELFFGEGSRLTVL.

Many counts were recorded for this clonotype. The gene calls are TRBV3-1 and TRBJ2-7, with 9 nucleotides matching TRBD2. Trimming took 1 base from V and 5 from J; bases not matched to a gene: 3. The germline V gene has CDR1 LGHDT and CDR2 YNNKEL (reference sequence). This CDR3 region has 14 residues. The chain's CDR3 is CASSQASGVNEQYF. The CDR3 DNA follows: TGTGCCAGCAGCCAAGCTAGCGGGGTGAACGAGCAGTACTTC.

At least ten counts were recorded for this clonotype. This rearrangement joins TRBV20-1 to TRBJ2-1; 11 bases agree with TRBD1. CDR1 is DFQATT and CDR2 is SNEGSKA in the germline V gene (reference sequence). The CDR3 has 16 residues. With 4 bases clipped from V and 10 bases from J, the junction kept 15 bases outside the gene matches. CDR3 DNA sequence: TGCAGTGCTACCCCGTCGGGACAGGGGGATTATCAGGAGCAGTTCTTC. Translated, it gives CSATPSGQGDYQEQFF.

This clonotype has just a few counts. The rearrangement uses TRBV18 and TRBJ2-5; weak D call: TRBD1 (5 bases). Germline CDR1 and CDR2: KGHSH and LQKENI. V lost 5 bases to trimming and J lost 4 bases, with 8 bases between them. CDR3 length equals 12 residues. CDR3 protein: CASSSDIETQYF. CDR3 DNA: TGTGCCAGCTCATCGGACATAGAGACCCAGTACTTC.

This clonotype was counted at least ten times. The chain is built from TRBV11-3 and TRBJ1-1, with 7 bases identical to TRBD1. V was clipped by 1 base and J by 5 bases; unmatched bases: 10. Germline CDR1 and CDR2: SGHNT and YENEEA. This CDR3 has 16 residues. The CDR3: CASSLGAQGGTTEAFF. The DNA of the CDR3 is TGTGCCAGCAGCTTAGGAGCCCAGGGGGGGACGACTGAAGCTTTCTTT.

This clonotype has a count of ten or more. CDR3 in DNA: TGTGCCAGCAGCCGACGACAAGCCATCTATGGCTACACCTTC. Its protein is CASSRRQAIYGYTF. The genes are TRBV6-1 and TRBJ1-2, with D unresolved. CDR1 is MNHNS and CDR2 is SASEGT in the germline V gene. This CDR3 is built from 14 residues. Trimming removed 6 bases from V and 4 bases from J, with 15 bases in between.

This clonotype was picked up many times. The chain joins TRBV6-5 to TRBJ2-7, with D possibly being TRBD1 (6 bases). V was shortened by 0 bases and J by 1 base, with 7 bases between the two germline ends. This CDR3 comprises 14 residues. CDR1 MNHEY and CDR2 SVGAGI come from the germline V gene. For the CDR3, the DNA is TGTGCCAGCAGTTACTCACAGGGATCCTACGAGCAGTACTTC. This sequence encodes CASSYSQGSYEQYF.

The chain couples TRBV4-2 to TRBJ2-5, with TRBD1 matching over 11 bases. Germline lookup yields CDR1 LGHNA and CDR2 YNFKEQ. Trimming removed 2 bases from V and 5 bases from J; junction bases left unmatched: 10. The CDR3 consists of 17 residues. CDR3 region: CASSQLGWTGGSETQYF. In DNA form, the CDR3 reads TGTGCCAGCAGCCAACTGGGGTGGACAGGGGGCTCGGAGACCCAGTACTTC.

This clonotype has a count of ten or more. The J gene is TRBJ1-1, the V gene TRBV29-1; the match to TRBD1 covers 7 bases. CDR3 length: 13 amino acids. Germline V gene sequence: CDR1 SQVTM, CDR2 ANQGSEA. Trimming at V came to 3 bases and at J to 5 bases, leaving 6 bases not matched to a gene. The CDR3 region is CSVEEGAGTEAFF. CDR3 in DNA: TGCAGCGTTGAGGAGGGGGCAGGGACTGAAGCTTTCTTT.

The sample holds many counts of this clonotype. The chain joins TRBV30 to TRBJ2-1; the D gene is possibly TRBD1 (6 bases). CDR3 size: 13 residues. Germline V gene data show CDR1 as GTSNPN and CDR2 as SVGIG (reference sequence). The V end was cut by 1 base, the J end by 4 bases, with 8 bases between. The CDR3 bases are TGTGCCTGGAGTGCTACAGGGTACAATGAGCAGTTCTTC. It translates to CAWSATGYNEQFF.

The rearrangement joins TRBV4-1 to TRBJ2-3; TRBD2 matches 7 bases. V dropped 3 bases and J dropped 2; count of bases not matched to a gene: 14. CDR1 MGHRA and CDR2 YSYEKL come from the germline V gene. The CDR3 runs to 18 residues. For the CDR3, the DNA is TGCGCCAGCAGCCAGAAACTCTGGCGGGAGCGTCACACAGATACGCAGTATTTT. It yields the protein CASSQKLWRERHTDTQYF.

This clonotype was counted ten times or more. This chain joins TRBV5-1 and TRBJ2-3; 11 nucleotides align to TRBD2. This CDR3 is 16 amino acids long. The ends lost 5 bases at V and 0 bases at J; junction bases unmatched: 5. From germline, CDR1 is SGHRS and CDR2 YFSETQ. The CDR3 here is CASSVAGGTSTDTQYF. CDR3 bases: TGCGCCAGCAGTGTAGCGGGAGGGACTAGCACAGATACGCAGTATTTT.

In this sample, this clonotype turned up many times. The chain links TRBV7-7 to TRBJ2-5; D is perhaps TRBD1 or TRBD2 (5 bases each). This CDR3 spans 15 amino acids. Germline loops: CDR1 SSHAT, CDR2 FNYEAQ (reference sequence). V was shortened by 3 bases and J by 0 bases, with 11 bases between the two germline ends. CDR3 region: CASSLGRTYQETQYF. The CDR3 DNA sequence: TGTGCCAGCAGCTTGGGACGGACGTACCAAGAGACCCAGTACTTC.

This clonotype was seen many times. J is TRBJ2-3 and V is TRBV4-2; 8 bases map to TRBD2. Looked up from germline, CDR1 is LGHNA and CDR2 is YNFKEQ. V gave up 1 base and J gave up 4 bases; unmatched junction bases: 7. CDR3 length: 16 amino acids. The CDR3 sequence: CASSQGGSGSADTQYF. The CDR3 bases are TGTGCCAGCAGCCAAGGGGGAAGCGGGAGTGCAGATACGCAGTATTTT.